The present T cell receptor (beta chain) was sequenced within a study of blood T cell repertoires in COVID-19. Whole-study context: Spain, Italy and the United States supplied samples that represented acute and convalescent COVID-19.

In the original analysis: Using reference gene primer amplification, nucleated cell counts were estimated. Using immunoSEQ multiplex PCR, the repertoire was profiled, and TCRdb retains in-frame clones only, with some absent. V and J calls and clone size are as listed in that table; D and trimming were resolved from the DNA. The sample holds approximately 360,000 clones; more than 70% are singletons and the top ten take 1% to 1.5%. The CDR3 covers 18 residues. Germline V gene sequence: CDR1 SGHVS, CDR2 FNYEAQ. The trim removed 2 bases at V and 3 bases at J, leaving 13 bases unmatched. The J gene is TRBJ2-1, the V gene TRBV7-6; 7 nucleotides match TRBD2. The sample taken for sequencing was peripheral blood. The origin of this receptor is a middle-aged man with acute or convalescent COVID-19. The CDR3 region has the DNA TGTGCCAGCAGCTTACCCCTAAGCGGGTTAGCGGGCTACAATGAGCAGTTCTTC. Translation gives CASSLPLSGLAGYNEQFF. The whole variable domain, remainder taken from reference TRBV7-6 and TRBJ2-1, is GAGVSQSPRYKVTKRGQDVALRCDPISGHVSLYWYRQALGQGPEFLTYFNYEAQQDKSGLPNDRFSAERPEGSISTLTIQRTEQRDSAMYRCASSLPLSGLAGYNEQFFGPGTRLTVL.